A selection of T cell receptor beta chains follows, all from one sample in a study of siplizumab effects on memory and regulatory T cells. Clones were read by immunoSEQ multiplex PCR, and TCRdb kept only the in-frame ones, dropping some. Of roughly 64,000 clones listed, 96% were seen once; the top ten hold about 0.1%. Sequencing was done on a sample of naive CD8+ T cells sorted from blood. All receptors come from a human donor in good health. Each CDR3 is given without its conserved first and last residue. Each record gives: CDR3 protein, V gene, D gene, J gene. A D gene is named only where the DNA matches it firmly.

CDR3 protein: ASSLAPTGELF; V gene: TRBV5-6; D gene: NA; J gene: TRBJ2-2
CDR3 protein: ASSPRTVSEQY; V gene: TRBV9; D gene: NA; J gene: TRBJ2-7
CDR3 protein: ASSYSGVPYEQY; V gene: TRBV19; D gene: NA; J gene: TRBJ2-7
CDR3 protein: ASSSWRAYEQY; V gene: TRBV28; D gene: NA; J gene: TRBJ2-7
CDR3 protein: ASSDASTGAYEQY; V gene: TRBV19; D gene: NA; J gene: TRBJ2-7
CDR3 protein: ASSLGGDEKLF; V gene: TRBV5-6; D gene: NA; J gene: TRBJ1-4
CDR3 protein: ASSPPRGAAYEQY; V gene: TRBV9; D gene: NA; J gene: TRBJ2-7
CDR3 protein: ASKEDPGNTIY; V gene: TRBV19; D gene: NA; J gene: TRBJ1-3
CDR3 protein: ASGPSGGYNEQF; V gene: TRBV5-6; D gene: TRBD2; J gene: TRBJ2-1
CDR3 protein: ASSLGVNYGYT; V gene: TRBV5-4; D gene: NA; J gene: TRBJ1-2
CDR3 protein: ASSILGTSTGELF; V gene: TRBV19; D gene: NA; J gene: TRBJ2-2
CDR3 protein: ASSLEAGEYNEQF; V gene: TRBV11-2; D gene: NA; J gene: TRBJ2-1
CDR3 protein: ASSQGQYYGYT; V gene: TRBV6-6; D gene: NA; J gene: TRBJ1-2
CDR3 protein: ASGYIGTGETEAF; V gene: TRBV5-1; D gene: NA; J gene: TRBJ1-1
CDR3 protein: ASRIAGGPNHSEQY; V gene: TRBV2; D gene: TRBD2; J gene: TRBJ2-7
CDR3 protein: ASSQGADEQY; V gene: TRBV19; D gene: TRBD1; J gene: NA
CDR3 protein: ASSVGGGPRQPQH; V gene: TRBV9; D gene: NA; J gene: TRBJ1-5
CDR3 protein: ASSLWRGETGELF; V gene: TRBV28; D gene: NA; J gene: TRBJ2-2
CDR3 protein: ASSPVLTGALNTEAF; V gene: TRBV7-9; D gene: NA; J gene: TRBJ1-1
CDR3 protein: ASTVGQGYEQY; V gene: TRBV5-6; D gene: TRBD1; J gene: TRBJ2-7
CDR3 protein: ASSWGSPTEAF; V gene: TRBV19; D gene: NA; J gene: TRBJ1-1
CDR3 protein: ASSPEGGASYNSPLH; V gene: TRBV9; D gene: NA; J gene: TRBJ1-6
CDR3 protein: ASSWTSDSYNEQF; V gene: TRBV5-1; D gene: TRBD2; J gene: TRBJ2-1
CDR3 protein: SVVGSTQY; V gene: TRBV20-1; D gene: NA; J gene: TRBJ2-3
CDR3 protein: ASSQDEMRGQGATEAF; V gene: TRBV4-1; D gene: TRBD1; J gene: TRBJ1-1
CDR3 protein: SVEEEGSNQETQY; V gene: TRBV29-1; D gene: NA; J gene: TRBJ2-5
CDR3 protein: ASSFLVTGDGYT; V gene: TRBV28; D gene: NA; J gene: TRBJ1-2
CDR3 protein: ASSADRTYGYT; V gene: TRBV13; D gene: TRBD1; J gene: TRBJ1-2
CDR3 protein: ASSYQAGDEQY; V gene: TRBV6-6; D gene: TRBD2; J gene: TRBJ2-7
CDR3 protein: ASSGSGTGERGWDTEAF; V gene: TRBV6-1; D gene: NA; J gene: TRBJ1-1
CDR3 protein: ASSLGGGGYQETQY; V gene: TRBV5-6; D gene: TRBD2; J gene: TRBJ2-5
CDR3 protein: ASSGGGIQETQY; V gene: TRBV9; D gene: TRBD2; J gene: TRBJ2-5
CDR3 protein: AISGTGGQETQY; V gene: TRBV10-3; D gene: TRBD1; J gene: TRBJ2-5
CDR3 protein: ASSEYGGGDGAF; V gene: TRBV25-1; D gene: TRBD1; J gene: TRBJ1-1
CDR3 protein: ASTGDNYGYT; V gene: TRBV19; D gene: NA; J gene: TRBJ1-2
CDR3 protein: ASSQSQGGGEKLF; V gene: TRBV4-3; D gene: TRBD1; J gene: TRBJ1-4
CDR3 protein: ASSPSGPEQF; V gene: TRBV27; D gene: NA; J gene: TRBJ2-1
CDR3 protein: ASSQDRGNTIY; V gene: TRBV4-1; D gene: NA; J gene: TRBJ1-3
CDR3 protein: ASSGWGGNQPQH; V gene: TRBV19; D gene: NA; J gene: TRBJ1-5
CDR3 protein: ASRGTGGGWSTDTQY; V gene: TRBV2; D gene: TRBD1; J gene: TRBJ2-3
CDR3 protein: ASSPLAGVDTQY; V gene: TRBV4-2; D gene: TRBD2; J gene: TRBJ2-3
CDR3 protein: ASSQGWGTGDTQY; V gene: TRBV4-1; D gene: NA; J gene: TRBJ2-3